What follows is one T cell receptor beta chain and its context. A few counts support this clonotype. The target of this receptor is not known. No quality values exist for individual bases; no much larger clone is one base distant. The protocol used for the library was 5' RACE. TCRdb shows the sequencer as Illumina HiSeq 2500. A second PCR of roughly 7 to 11 cycles was performed with a sample-barcoded 5' primer and a J-beta primer mix. A unique molecular identifier was introduced onto each TCR beta cDNA molecule by a template-switch 5' adaptor carrying 12 random nucleotides. Each sample yielded at least 2.5 million CDR3-containing paired-end reads. The Mint cDNA synthesis kit, primed by a TRBC-specific oligonucleotide, was used to synthesize first-strand cDNA from all RNA. Following uracil-DNA glycosylase treatment, all cDNA underwent a first 18-cycle PCR with the universal primers M1SS and BC2_uni_R. The source study handled its data this way. Normalization of each sample was performed by random selection of 1 million high-quality reads, each carrying a distinct molecular identifier. Instead of being binned into consensus sequences, reads with shared molecular identifiers were discarded. CDR3 identification, clonotype clustering and error correction used MiTCR with a Q25 quality threshold and the strictest error-elimination algorithm. A nonparametric unseen species model using Euler transformation provided a lower-bound estimate of total TCR beta diversity. In TCRdb, the public reads were trimmed at Q25 with fastp and aligned with MiXCR, with productive beta chains retained. All rows with the same CDR3 protein become a single entry with the most common DNA and genes. TCRdb, not the original authors, processed these V and J calls. The sample has some 900,000 distinct CDR3 sequences on record, about 48% of them singletons. The top ten clones comprise roughly 12% of the sample.

The 39 donors, aged about 6 to 100 years, were systemically healthy Caucasian individuals from Russia. Ten milliliters of peripheral blood were drawn from each donor into EDTA-treated Vacutainer tubes. PBMCs were isolated by Ficoll-Paque density-gradient centrifugation, with at least 6 million obtained per sample. Trizol reagent was used to extract total RNA from the PBMCs, yielding at least 6 micrograms per sample. The percentages of naive CD45RAhigh/CD27high T cells were determined by flow cytometry on a PBMC aliquot from every donor. This sample was taken from a study of blood T cells in healthy people across ages (dated by TCRdb to between 2014 and 2017). For the study in its entirety: Template switching captured roughly one uniquely barcoded TCR beta cDNA molecule per two T cells in model experiments. Using the same blood draw, the study looked at two additional independent replicas of 1 million unique cDNA reads for two donors, one aged 18 to 30 and the other aged 80 or older. Donors were grouped into four age groups: young (average approximately 15 years), middle-aged (39), aged (around 56) and long-lived (approximately 81). Donors of different ages were randomly distributed across sequencing lanes to avoid experimental bias. To track age-related changes in TCR beta repertoire diversity, the study relied on deep sequencing normalized with unique cDNA molecular identifiers.

V lost 0 bases and J lost 3 bases; the stretch between them is 9 bases long. The CDR3 has 14 amino acids, counting the end cysteine and phenylalanine. Only CDR3 DNA is held: 42 bases, read in frame from base 1. CDR1 is given as SGHNT and CDR2 as YENEEA, both from the germline V gene. General study outcomes and caveats: Compared with the aged group, the long-lived group had more naive CD4+ T cells, fewer expanded clones and increased TCR diversity, a pattern suggesting age selection. A strong correlation was found between observed TCR beta diversity and the percentage of naive T cells measured by flow cytometry. Observed TCR beta diversity per million T cells fell roughly linearly with age, and a significant reduction was already apparent by age approximately 41. Since profiling was done on bulk unsorted PBMCs, naive and antigen-experienced compartments could not be conclusively compared. Estimates of total diversity from one million sequenced T cells were regarded as lower bounds and underestimates. Because donor CMV infection status was unknown, age-related changes in expanded clonotypes were potentially confounded.

This clonotype originated in a young man in good health. Sample: blood. The sequence links TRBV11-3 to TRBJ2-7; the D gene is unclear. The DNA is TGTGCCAGCAGCTTAGAGGTCCAGCGCTACGAGCAGTACTTC. This is translated as CASSLEVQRYEQYF.